The T cell receptor beta chain described here comes from a study of T cells after yellow fever vaccination. Study-level points and caveats: One caveat is that FACS-sorted repertoires could contain abundant clonotypes contaminating from the bulk population.

This CDR3 region has 12 residues. V was pared by 1 base and J by 13 bases, with 13 bases between. Germline CDR1 SGHTA, CDR2 FQGNSA. Production of TCR cDNA was by 5'RACE template switching, which also added a universal primer site and UMIs. TCRdb re-called the 5' RACE reads through MiXCR, storing one row per CDR3 protein. The sample holds approximately 180,000 distinct CDR3 sequences, 5.5% to 7.5% seen once. This clonotype was counted only a few times. What it binds is unknown. The sequence came from a man aged 18 to 30 who received the YFV17D yellow fever vaccine. The starting material was CD4+ T cells sorted from PBMCs, obtained on the day of the first yellow fever vaccination. The chain couples TRBV7-2 to TRBJ1-2; D is ambiguous. CDR3 protein: CASSLVNSFSTF. CDR3 coding DNA: TGTGCCAGCAGCTTAGTCAACAGCTTTAGCACCTTC.